The 16 T cell receptor beta chains below come from one sample, sequenced in a study of molecular identifiers for immune sequencing clone quantification. TCRdb re-called the PCR reads through MiXCR, storing one row per CDR3 protein. The repertoire consists of fewer than 350,000 distinct CDR3 sequences, with over 20% occurring once and the leading ten covering approximately 0.84%. The sample consisted of naive CD8+ T cells from blood, with Jurkat cell RNA spiked in. This sample's subset: FACS-sorted CD8+CD4-CCR7+CD45RA+ naive T cells. The receptor source for this set is a human donor in good health. Some libraries in this study had Jurkat cell RNA spiked in.

The chain joins TRBV12-3 or TRBV12-4 to TRBJ2-5; 9 positions agree with TRBD2. After removal of 5 bases from V and 1 base from J, the junction contained 14 bases not matched to a gene. The CDR3 contains 18 residues. The CDR3 nucleotides read TGTGCCAGCAGTCCAGGGGGGTGGTCTAGCGGGGCCCAAGAGACCCAGTACTTC. The encoded protein is CASSPGGWSSGAQETQYF.

The chain couples TRBV5-6 to TRBJ1-4; 9 positions agree with TRBD1. In germline, CDR1 is SGHDT, CDR2 YYEEEE. With V trimmed by 3 bases and J by 5 bases, 8 bases remained unmatched. The length of the CDR3 is 16 residues. The DNA of the CDR3 is TGTGCCAGCAGCTCAGATGGGACAGGGAGAAATGAAAAACTGTTTTTT. It translates to CASSSDGTGRNEKLFF.

Concerning this clonotype itself: A read error may be the cause here, since a much bigger clone is one base away. The gene calls are TRBV12-3 or TRBV12-4 and TRBJ1-4; the match to TRBD1 covers 7 bases. The trim removed 5 bases at V and 9 bases at J, leaving 9 bases unmatched. The CDR3 is made up of 14 amino acids. The CDR3 DNA reads as TGTGCCAGCAGTCCCAACAGGGGTGGTAAAAAACTGTTTTTT. Translating it yields CASSPNRGGKKLFF.

In this sample, this clonotype turned up a few times. The chain combines TRBV27 with TRBJ2-7; D uncertain. The CDR3 has 13 amino acids. CDR1 is MNHEY, CDR2 SMNVEV, per germline (reference sequence). V gave up 2 bases and J gave up 1 base, with 6 bases separating them. Here the CDR3 DNA reads TGTGCCAGCAGTTTACACAGATCCTACGAGCAGTACTTC. Residues: CASSLHRSYEQYF.

This clonotype was counted at least ten times. The chain has TRBV4-1 and TRBJ1-1, with D tentatively TRBD1 (5 bases). Germline-derived CDR1 and CDR2 are MGHRA and YSYEKL. The CDR3 is 15 amino acids. Trimming took 5 bases from V and 1 from J, leaving 14 bases between them. For the CDR3, the DNA is TGCGCCAGCAGCTTATGGGAGGGGACGAACACTGAAGCTTTCTTT. This encodes CASSLWEGTNTEAFF.

In this sample, this clonotype turned up many times. The CDR3 is CASSLGDLTGELFF. Written as DNA, the CDR3 is TGTGCCAGCAGCTTAGGGGATCTCACCGGGGAGCTGTTTTTT. This chain joins TRBV7-2 and TRBJ2-2; D unclear. The CDR3 has 14 residues. Deletions cut 1 base from V and 4 bases from J, with 7 bases between. Germline V lookup: CDR1 SGHTA, CDR2 FQGNSA.

This clonotype was picked up many times. The chain uses TRBV28 and TRBJ2-2; D is ambiguous. Germline V gives CDR1 MDHEN, CDR2 SYDVKM. The CDR3 spans 14 residues. Between the trimmed V and J ends, which lost 1 base and 1 base, there was a span of 4 bases. CDR3 sequence (DNA): TGTGCCAGCAGTTTATCTAGGAACACCGGGGAGCTGTTTTTT. This translates into CASSLSRNTGELFF.

Ten or more counts support this clonotype. The CDR3, as DNA: TGTGCCAGTAGGGTTTTCGGGGGCGCCGGAGATACGCAGTATTTT. As protein: CASRVFGGAGDTQYF. This chain joins TRBV19 and TRBJ2-3, with D perhaps TRBD1 or TRBD2 (6 bases each). CDR1 is LNHDA, CDR2 SQIVND, per germline (reference sequence). V lost 6 bases to trimming and J lost 5 bases, with 18 bases between them. The length of the CDR3 is 15 residues. The full variable domain, completed using reference TRBV19 and TRBJ2-3, is DGGITQSPKYLFRKEGQNVTLSCEQNLNHDAMYWYRQDPGQGLRLIYYSQIVNDFQKGDIAEGYSVSREKKESFPLTVTSAQKNPTAFYLCASRVFGGAGDTQYFGPGTRLTVL.

Details on this clonotype: A clone one base away is much larger, so this may be a read error. The rearrangement joins TRBV30 to TRBJ2-7, with a tentative D call TRBD2 (5 bases). This CDR3 region has 13 residues. Looked up from germline, CDR1 is GTSNPN and CDR2 is SVGIG (reference sequence). Trimming shortened V by 2 bases and J by 5 bases, and 13 bases separated the two germline ends. DNA of the CDR3: TGTGCCTGGAGTCTTGGACTTCCCCACGAGCAGTACTTC. Translation: CAWSLGLPHEQYF.

This clonotype showed up many times. CDR3 DNA sequence: TGTGCCAGCAGCCGGCCGTACGGGGCCGATGAGACCCAGTACTTC. This sequence encodes CASSRPYGADETQYF. This chain uses TRBV7-9 with TRBJ2-5; perhaps D is TRBD1 or TRBD2 (5 bases each). CDR1 and CDR2 (germline): SEHNR, FQNEAQ (reference sequence). This CDR3 region has 15 residues. V gave up 5 bases and J gave up 5 bases, with 18 bases separating them.

This clonotype has a count of ten or more. The rearrangement links TRBV20-1 to TRBJ2-1, with 7 nucleotides matching TRBD1. This CDR3 spans 13 amino acids. Germline values: CDR1 DFQATT, CDR2 SNEGSKA (reference sequence). With 1 base clipped from V and 7 bases from J, the junction kept 4 bases outside the gene matches. This CDR3 is CSARAAGGNEQFF. CDR3 in DNA: TGCAGTGCTAGAGCGGCAGGGGGAAATGAGCAGTTCTTC.

This clonotype was seen at least ten times. V and J are TRBV19 and TRBJ1-5; D remains ambiguous. There are 15 residues in the CDR3. Looked up from germline, CDR1 is LNHDA and CDR2 is SQIVND (reference sequence). The ends were cut back, 3 bases at V and 7 bases at J, with 16 bases in the middle. The CDR3 loop is CASSIGPGGGQPQHF. The CDR3 DNA reads TGTGCCAGTAGTATCGGGCCAGGAGGAGGACAGCCCCAGCATTTT.

This clonotype was recorded many times. This rearrangement joins TRBV7-9 to TRBJ2-7, with a weak D call TRBD2 (7 bases). The V end was cut by 5 bases, the J end by 2 bases, with 19 bases between. CDR1 SEHNR and CDR2 FQNEAQ come from the germline V gene (reference sequence). There are 16 residues in the CDR3. The CDR3 reads CASSPTRGGAAYEQYF. CDR3 nucleotide sequence: TGTGCCAGCAGCCCCACAAGGGGGGGCGCAGCCTACGAGCAGTACTTC.

This clonotype was observed many times. This chain links TRBV12-5 with TRBJ2-7; unclear D gene. Germline CDR1 reads LGHNT; CDR2 reads FRNRAP. This CDR3 is built from 12 residues. V gave up 5 bases and J gave up 6 bases, with 11 bases separating them. CDR3 loop: CASGPLGPEQYF. CDR3 coding DNA: TGTGCTAGTGGTCCCCTTGGGCCCGAGCAGTACTTC.

This clonotype was seen many times. The chain carries TRBV19 and TRBJ1-6; D unresolved. CDR1 LNHDA and CDR2 SQIVND come from the germline V gene (reference sequence). This CDR3 has 12 residues. The ends were cut back, 6 bases at V and 8 bases at J, with 8 bases in the middle. The CDR3 region has the DNA TGTGCCAGTAGCCCTGGGGATTCACCCCTCCACTTT. Translation gives CASSPGDSPLHF. The whole variable domain, filled in from reference TRBV19 and TRBJ1-6, reads DGGITQSPKYLFRKEGQNVTLSCEQNLNHDAMYWYRQDPGQGLRLIYYSQIVNDFQKGDIAEGYSVSREKKESFPLTVTSAQKNPTAFYLCASSPGDSPLHFGNGTRLTVT.

The rearrangement links TRBV28 to TRBJ2-7; 7 positions agree with TRBD1. The trim removed 6 bases at V and 4 bases at J, leaving 30 bases unmatched. The germline CDR1 and CDR2 sequences are MDHEN and SYDVKM. CDR3 size: 21 residues. In DNA, the CDR3 is TGTGCCAGCAGCCCCTTCAGGATTCGGGACAGCCTCCCCCGACTCCCGTACGAGCAGTACTTC. Translation: CASSPFRIRDSLPRLPYEQYF.